The clone carrying this TCR beta chain was detected once. Its specificity is not known. TCRdb's copy holds only in-frame clones and misses some; the assay was immunoSEQ multiplex PCR. This sample yields about 100,000 clones, of which 90% are seen a single time; 0.31% belongs to the top ten. V lost 0 bases, J lost 0 bases, and 14 bases lay in between. Per the germline V gene, CDR1 is LGHNA and CDR2 is YSLEER. CDR3 size: 17 residues. The data were taken from a study of OX40 agonist ivuxolimab in advanced cancers. Study outcomes and limitations: Doses of 0.1 to 3.0 mg/kg were accompanied by clonal expansion of CD4+ and CD8+ blood T cells by week 6.

The TCR was taken from an adult with an advanced solid tumor such as melanoma, head and neck, liver or kidney cancer. The chain joins TRBV4-3 to TRBJ1-1; TRBD1 might be the D (5 bases). The input for sequencing was CD4+ or CD8+ T cells sorted from blood, taken in a trial of the OX40 agonist ivuxolimab. The CDR3 DNA reads as TGCGCCAGCAGCCAAGATACCGCGGGGCGTATGAACACTGAAGCTTTCTTT. Protein: CASSQDTAGRMNTEAFF.